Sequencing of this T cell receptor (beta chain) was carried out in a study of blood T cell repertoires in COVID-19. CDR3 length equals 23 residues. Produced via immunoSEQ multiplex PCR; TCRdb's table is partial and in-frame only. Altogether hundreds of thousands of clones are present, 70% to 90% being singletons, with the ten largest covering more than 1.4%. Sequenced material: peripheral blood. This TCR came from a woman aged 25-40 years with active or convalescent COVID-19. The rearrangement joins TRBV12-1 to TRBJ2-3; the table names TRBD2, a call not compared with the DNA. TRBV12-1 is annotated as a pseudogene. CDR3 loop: CASSTCPLGTSGRTYRGTDTQYF. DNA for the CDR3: TGTGCCAGCAGCACTTGCCCCCTCGGGACTAGCGGGAGGACCTACCGGGGCACAGATACGCAGTATTTT.